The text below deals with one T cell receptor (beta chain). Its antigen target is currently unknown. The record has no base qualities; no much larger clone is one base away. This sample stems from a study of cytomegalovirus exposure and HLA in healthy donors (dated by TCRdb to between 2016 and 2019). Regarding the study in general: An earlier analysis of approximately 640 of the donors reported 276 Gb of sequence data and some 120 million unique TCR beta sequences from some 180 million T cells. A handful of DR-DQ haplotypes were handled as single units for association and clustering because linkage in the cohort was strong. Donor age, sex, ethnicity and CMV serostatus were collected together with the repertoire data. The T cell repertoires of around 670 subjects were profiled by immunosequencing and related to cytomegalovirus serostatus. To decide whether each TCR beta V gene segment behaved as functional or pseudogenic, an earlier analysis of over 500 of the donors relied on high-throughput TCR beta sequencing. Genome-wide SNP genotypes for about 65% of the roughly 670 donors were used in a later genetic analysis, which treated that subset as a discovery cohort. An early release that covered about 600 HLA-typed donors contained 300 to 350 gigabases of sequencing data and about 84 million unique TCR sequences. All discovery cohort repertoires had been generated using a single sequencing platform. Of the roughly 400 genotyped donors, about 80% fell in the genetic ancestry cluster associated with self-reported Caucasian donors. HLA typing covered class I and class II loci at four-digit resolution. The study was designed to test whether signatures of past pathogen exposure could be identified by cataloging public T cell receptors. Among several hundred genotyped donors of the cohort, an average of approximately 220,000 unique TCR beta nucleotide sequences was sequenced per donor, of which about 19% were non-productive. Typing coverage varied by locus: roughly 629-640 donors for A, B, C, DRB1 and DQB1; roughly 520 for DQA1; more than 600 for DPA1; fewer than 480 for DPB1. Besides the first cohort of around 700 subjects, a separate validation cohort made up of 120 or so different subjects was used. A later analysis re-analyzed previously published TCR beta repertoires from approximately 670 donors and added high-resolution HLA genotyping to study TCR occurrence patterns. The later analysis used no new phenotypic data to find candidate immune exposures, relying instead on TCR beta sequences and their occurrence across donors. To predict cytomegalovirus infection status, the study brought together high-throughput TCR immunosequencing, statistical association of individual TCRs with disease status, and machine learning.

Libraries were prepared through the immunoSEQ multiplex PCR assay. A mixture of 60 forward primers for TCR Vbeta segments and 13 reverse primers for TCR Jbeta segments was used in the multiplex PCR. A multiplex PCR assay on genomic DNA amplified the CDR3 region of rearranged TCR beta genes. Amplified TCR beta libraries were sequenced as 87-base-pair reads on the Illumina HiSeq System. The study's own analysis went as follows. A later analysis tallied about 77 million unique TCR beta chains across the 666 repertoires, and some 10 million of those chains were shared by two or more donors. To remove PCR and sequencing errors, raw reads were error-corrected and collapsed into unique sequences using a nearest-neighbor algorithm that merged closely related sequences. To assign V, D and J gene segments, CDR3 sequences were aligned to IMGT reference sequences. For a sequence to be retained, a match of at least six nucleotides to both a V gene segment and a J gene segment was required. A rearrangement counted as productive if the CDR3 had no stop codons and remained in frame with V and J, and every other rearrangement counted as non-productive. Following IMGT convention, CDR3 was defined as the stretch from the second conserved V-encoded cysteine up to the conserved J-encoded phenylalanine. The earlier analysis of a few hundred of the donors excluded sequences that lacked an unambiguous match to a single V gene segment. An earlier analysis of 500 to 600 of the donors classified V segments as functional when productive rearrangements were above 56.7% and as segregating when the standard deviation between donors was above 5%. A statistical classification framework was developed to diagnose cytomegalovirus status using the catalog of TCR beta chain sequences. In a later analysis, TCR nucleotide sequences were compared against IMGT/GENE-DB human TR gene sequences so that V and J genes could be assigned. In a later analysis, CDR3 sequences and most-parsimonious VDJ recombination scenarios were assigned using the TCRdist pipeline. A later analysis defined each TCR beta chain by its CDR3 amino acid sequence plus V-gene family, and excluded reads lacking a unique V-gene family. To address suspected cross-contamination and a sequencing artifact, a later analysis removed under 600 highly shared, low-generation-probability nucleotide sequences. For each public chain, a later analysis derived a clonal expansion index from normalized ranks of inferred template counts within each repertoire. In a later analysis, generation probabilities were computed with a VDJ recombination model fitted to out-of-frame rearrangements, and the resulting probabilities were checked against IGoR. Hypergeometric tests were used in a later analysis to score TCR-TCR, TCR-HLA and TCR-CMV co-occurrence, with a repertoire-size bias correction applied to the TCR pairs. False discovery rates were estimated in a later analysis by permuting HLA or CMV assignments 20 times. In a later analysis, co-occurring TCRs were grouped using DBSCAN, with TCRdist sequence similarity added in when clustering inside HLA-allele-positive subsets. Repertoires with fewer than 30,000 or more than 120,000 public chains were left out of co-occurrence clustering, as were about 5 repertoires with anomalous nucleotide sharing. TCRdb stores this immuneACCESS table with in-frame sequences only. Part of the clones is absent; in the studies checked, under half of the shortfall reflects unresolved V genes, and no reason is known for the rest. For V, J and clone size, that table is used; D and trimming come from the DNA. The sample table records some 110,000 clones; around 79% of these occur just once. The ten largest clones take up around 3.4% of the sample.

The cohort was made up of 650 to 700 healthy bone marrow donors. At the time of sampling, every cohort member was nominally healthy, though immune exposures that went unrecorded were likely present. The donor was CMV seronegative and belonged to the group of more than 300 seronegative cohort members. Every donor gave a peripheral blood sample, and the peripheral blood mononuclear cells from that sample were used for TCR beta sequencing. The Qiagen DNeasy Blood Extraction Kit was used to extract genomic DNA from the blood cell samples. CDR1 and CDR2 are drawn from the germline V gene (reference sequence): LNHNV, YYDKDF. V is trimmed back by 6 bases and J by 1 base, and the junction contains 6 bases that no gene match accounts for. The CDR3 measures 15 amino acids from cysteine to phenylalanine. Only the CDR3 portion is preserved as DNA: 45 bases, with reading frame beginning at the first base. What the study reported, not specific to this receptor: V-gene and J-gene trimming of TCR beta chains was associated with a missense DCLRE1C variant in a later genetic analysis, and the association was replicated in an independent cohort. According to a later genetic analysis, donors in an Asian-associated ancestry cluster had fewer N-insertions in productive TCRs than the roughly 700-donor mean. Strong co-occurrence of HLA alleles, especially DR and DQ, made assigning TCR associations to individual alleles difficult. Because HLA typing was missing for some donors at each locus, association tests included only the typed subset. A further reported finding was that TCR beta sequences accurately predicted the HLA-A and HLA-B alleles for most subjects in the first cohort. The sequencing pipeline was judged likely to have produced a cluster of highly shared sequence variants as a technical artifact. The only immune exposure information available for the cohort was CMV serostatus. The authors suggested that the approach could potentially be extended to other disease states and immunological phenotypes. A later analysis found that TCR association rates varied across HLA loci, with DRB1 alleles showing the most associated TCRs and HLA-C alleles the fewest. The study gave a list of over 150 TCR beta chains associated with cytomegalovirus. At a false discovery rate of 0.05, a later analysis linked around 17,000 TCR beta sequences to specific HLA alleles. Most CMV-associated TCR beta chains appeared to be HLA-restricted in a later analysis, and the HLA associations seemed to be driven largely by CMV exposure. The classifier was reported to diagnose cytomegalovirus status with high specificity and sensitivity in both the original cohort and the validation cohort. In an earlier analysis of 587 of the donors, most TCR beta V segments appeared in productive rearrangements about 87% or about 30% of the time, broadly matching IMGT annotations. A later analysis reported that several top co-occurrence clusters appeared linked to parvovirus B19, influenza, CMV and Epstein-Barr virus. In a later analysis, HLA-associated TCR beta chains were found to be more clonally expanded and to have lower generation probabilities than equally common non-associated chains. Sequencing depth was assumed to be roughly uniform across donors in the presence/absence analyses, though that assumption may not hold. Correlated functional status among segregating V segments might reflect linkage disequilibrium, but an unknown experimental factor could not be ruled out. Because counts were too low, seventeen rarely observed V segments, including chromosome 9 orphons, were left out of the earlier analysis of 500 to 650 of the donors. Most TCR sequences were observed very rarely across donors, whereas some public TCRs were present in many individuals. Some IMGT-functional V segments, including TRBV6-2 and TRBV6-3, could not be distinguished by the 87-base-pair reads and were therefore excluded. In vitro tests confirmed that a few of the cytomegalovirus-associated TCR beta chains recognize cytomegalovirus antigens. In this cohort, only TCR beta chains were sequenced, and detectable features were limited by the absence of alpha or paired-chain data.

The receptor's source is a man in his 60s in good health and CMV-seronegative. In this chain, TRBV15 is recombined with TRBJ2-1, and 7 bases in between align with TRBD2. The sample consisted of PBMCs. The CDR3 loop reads CATSLTRESYNEQFF. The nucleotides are TGTGCCACCAGTCTGACGCGGGAGTCCTACAATGAGCAGTTCTTC.